These 11 T cell receptor beta chains originate from one sample sequenced in a study of T cells in Graves' hyperthyroidism and ophthalmopathy. RNA transcripts yielded amplified TCR beta CDR3 regions. Carried out on the TCR CDR3, a first-round RT-PCR used the HTBI primer set. TCRdb independently ran MiXCR on the multiplex PCR reads; one entry per CDR3 protein. The sample yields 500,000 to 800,000 distinct CDR3 sequences, about 15% seen once. Sequencing was done on a sample of blood. These receptors were obtained from a woman aged 45-65 years with Graves' ophthalmopathy.

This clonotype was detected many times. The chain combines TRBV4-1 with TRBJ2-7; D is uncertain. V was pared by 0 bases and J by 2 bases, with 8 bases between. The germline V gene has CDR1 MGHRA and CDR2 YSYEKL. CDR3 length equals 14 residues. The CDR3 DNA follows: TGCGCCAGCAGCCAAGAACCGGGCCCCTACGAGCAGTACTTC. This sequence encodes CASSQEPGPYEQYF.

The sample holds many counts of this clonotype. The chain has TRBV30 and TRBJ2-7, with TRBD1 identical over 9 bases. With V trimmed by 3 bases and J by 6 bases, 9 bases remained unmatched. The V gene's germline CDR1 is GTSNPN and CDR2 SVGIG (reference sequence). The CDR3 is 14 amino acids. CDR3 DNA sequence: TGTGCCTGGAGCCAGGACAGGGGTAAGCGCGAGCAGTACTTC. Translated: CAWSQDRGKREQYF.

This clonotype was seen at least ten times. This chain connects TRBV27 to TRBJ2-3; D is undetermined. Germline V lookup: CDR1 MNHEY, CDR2 SMNVEV (reference sequence). The CDR3 has 14 residues. Trimming pared 3 bases from V and 2 bases from J, leaving 9 bases between. As DNA, the CDR3 is TGTGCCAGCAGTTTTACCGCGCCCACAGATACGCAGTATTTT. Amino acids: CASSFTAPTDTQYF.

This clonotype appeared many times. The V call is TRBV15, the J call TRBJ2-7; the D call may be TRBD1 or TRBD2 (6 bases each). Germline V gene lookup returns CDR1 LNHNV and CDR2 YYDKDF (reference sequence). The CDR3 is 18 residues long. The V end was cut by 0 bases, the J end by 0 bases, with 18 bases between. As DNA, the CDR3 is TGTGCCACCAGCAGAGATTGGAGGGGGAAAAGGGACTCCTACGAGCAGTACTTC. The encoded protein is CATSRDWRGKRDSYEQYF.

V gene TRBV9 combines with J gene TRBJ1-3, with a tentative D call TRBD1 (6 bases). Germline lookup yields CDR1 SGDLS and CDR2 YYNGEE. The V and J ends lost 3 bases and 2 bases respectively, with 9 bases between them. The CDR3 totals 14 residues. CDR3 loop: CASSERGTGNTIYF. In DNA form, the CDR3 reads TGTGCCAGCAGCGAGAGGGGGACTGGAAACACCATATATTTT.

Many counts were recorded for this clonotype. The chain combines TRBV7-9 with TRBJ2-4, with D perhaps TRBD1 or TRBD2 (5 bases each). This CDR3 spans 16 amino acids. Germline V gene lookup returns CDR1 SEHNR and CDR2 FQNEAQ (reference sequence). V dropped 6 bases and J dropped 0 bases, with 15 bases sitting between them. CDR3 sequence reads: CASSLGRILAKNIQYF. CDR3 nucleotide sequence: TGTGCCAGCAGTTTGGGACGGATTCTAGCCAAAAACATTCAGTACTTC.

This clonotype was observed at least ten times. Relative to the germline gene, one junction end is altered; a read error may explain this. The chain carries TRBV7-7 and TRBJ2-2; TRBD1 matches at 8 bases. The CDR3 covers 16 residues. Germline values: CDR1 SSHAT, CDR2 FNYEAQ (reference sequence). DNA for the CDR3: TGTGCTAGCAGCTTAGTTGTCGGACAGGGTTCCGGGGAGCTGTTTTTT. Amino acid sequence: CASSLVVGQGSGELFF.

Many counts were recorded for this clonotype. The chain joins TRBV20-1 to TRBJ1-2; the D is unclear. Trimming left V 2 bases short and J 6 bases short, with 19 bases between. The CDR3 sequence is 15 residues long. The germline gives CDR1 DFQATT, CDR2 SNEGSKA (reference sequence). The CDR3 region is CSARSISDIADGYTF. The CDR3 DNA follows: TGCAGTGCTAGAAGTATTTCAGATATAGCCGATGGCTACACCTTC.

J is TRBJ2-1 and V is TRBV6-1; D gene unclear. V dropped 6 bases and J dropped 7 bases, with 13 bases sitting between them. This CDR3 region has 13 residues. CDR1 and CDR2 (germline): MNHNS, SASEGT. This chain's CDR3 is CASSLKRKNEQFF. CDR3 bases: TGTGCCAGCAGCCTAAAGCGCAAAAATGAGCAGTTCTTC.

A remark on this clonotype: A read error may be the cause here, since a much bigger clone is one base away. V usage is TRBV6-1 and J usage is TRBJ1-3; D ambiguous. V was clipped by 6 bases and J by 0 bases, with 6 bases between them. The CDR3 length is 13 residues. The germline V gene encodes CDR1 MNHNS and CDR2 SASEGT. The CDR3 DNA is TGTGCCAGCAGCCACCCCTCTGGAAACACCATATATTTT. This gives the protein CASSHPSGNTIYF.

V is TRBV15 and J is TRBJ1-2; the D gene is possibly TRBD1 (5 bases). The V gene lost 0 bases and the J gene lost 3 bases, with 14 bases spanning the gap. The germline V gene has CDR1 LNHNV and CDR2 YYDKDF (reference sequence). CDR3 length: 16 residues. This CDR3 reads CATSRDFEGRHYGYTF. For the CDR3, the DNA is TGTGCCACCAGCAGAGATTTCGAGGGGCGGCACTATGGCTACACCTTC.